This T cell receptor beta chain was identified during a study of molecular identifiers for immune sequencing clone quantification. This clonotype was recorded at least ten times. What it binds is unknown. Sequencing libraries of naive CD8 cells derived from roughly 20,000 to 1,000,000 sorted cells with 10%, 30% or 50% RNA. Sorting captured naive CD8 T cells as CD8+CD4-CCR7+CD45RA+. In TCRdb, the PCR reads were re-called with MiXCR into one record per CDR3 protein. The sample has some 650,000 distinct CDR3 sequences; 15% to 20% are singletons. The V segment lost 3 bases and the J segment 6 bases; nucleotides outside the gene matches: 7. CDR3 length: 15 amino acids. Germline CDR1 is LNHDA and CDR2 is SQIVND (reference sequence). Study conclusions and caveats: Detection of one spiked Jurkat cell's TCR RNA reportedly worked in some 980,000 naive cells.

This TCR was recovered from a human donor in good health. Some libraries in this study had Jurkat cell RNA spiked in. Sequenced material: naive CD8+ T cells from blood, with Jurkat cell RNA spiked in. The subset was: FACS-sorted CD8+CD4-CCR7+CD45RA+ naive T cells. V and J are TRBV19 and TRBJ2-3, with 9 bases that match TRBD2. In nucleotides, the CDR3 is TGTGCCAGTAGTATTAGCGGGGGCCTCCTTGATACGCAGTATTTT. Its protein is CASSISGGLLDTQYF.